The TCR beta chain under discussion was sequenced for a study of T cells in Graves' hyperthyroidism and ophthalmopathy. The study's findings and limits: A model using 13 V-J features told ophthalmopathy apart from stable hyperthyroidism. With a median lead of approximately 6 months before onset, the model predicted ophthalmopathy.

About this clonotype: Its target is unknown.

Ophthalmopathy cases met thresholds of Clinical Activity Score at least 3, NOSPECS grade at least 4 and duration under 3 months. Lactation, pregnancy, other autoimmune disease or uncontrolled infection led to exclusion of patients. V dropped 7 bases and J dropped 0; count of bases not matched to a gene: 5. Germline CDR1 KGHDR, CDR2 SFDVKD. The CDR3 runs to 15 residues. Researchers amplified the TCR beta CDR3 regions from RNA transcripts. First-round RT-PCR with HTBI primers amplified the TCR CDR3 region. One entry per CDR3 protein results from TCRdb running MiXCR on the multiplex PCR reads. The table lists about 58,000 distinct CDR3 sequences, approximately 50% of them singletons.

The specimen was blood. The receptor was isolated from a woman aged 30 to 39 with Graves' ophthalmopathy. The V call is TRBV24-1, the J call TRBJ2-1, with 7 nucleotides matching TRBD2. CDR3 DNA: TGTGCCACCAGAGAAGCGGGACCCTCCTACAATGAGCAGTTCTTC. Its translation: CATREAGPSYNEQFF.